The text below deals with one T cell receptor (beta chain). These data belong to a study of cytomegalovirus exposure and HLA in healthy donors. From germline, CDR1 is LGHNA and CDR2 YNFKEQ. CDR3 length: 15 amino acids. Germline trimming cut 0 bases from V and 5 bases from J; bases unmatched to any gene: 4. A multiplex PCR was run with 60 Vbeta primers and 13 Jbeta primers. Clones were read by immunoSEQ multiplex PCR, and TCRdb kept only the in-frame ones, dropping some. The table has some 140,000 clones, approximately 77% seen once. The chain recombines TRBV4-2 with TRBJ2-5, with 9 bases matching TRBD2. The clonotype originates from a woman between 35 and 50 years old in good health and CMV-seronegative. The sequenced material came from PBMCs. The CDR3 spells CASSQESGGRETQYF. In DNA form, the CDR3 reads TGTGCCAGCAGCCAAGAAAGCGGGGGGCGGGAGACCCAGTACTTC.